One and the same sample provided the 2 T cell receptor beta chains below, sequenced in a study of blood T cell repertoires in COVID-19. Some clones are missing from TCRdb's copy, which holds only in-frame ones; the method was immunoSEQ multiplex PCR. The sample shows roughly 24,000 clones, more than 90% of them seen only once. Sequenced: peripheral blood. The receptors stem from a human donor in a cohort sampled during active COVID-19.

In this sample, this clone turned up once. CDR3: CASSFLGQNTEAFF. The CDR3 region has the DNA TGTGCCAGCAGCTTCCTAGGACAGAACACTGAAGCTTTCTTT. The V and J genes are TRBV9 and TRBJ1-1, with D perhaps TRBD1 (5 bases). V was pared by 4 bases and J by 1 base, with 11 bases between. This CDR3 is built from 14 residues. Germline values: CDR1 SGDLS, CDR2 YYNGEE.

The CDR3 region is CATSDARVLYEQYF. As DNA, the CDR3 is TGTGCCACCAGTGATGCCAGGGTTCTCTACGAGCAGTACTTC. This chain links TRBV24-1 with TRBJ2-7, with TRBD1 as a possible D gene (5 bases). This CDR3 is built from 14 residues. Germline CDR1 KGHDR, CDR2 SFDVKD. V dropped 3 bases and J dropped 3 bases, with 11 bases sitting between them.